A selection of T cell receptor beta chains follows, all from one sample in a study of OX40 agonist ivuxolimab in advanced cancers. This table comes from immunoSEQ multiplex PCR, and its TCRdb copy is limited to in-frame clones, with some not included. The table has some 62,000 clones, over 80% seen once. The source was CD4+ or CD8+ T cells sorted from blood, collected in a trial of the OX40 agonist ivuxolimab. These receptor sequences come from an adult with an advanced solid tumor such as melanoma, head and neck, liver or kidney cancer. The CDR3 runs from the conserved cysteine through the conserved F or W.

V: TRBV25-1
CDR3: CASRDRHTEAFF

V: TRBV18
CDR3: CASSPPKVETQYF

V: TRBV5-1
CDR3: CASTTVGGSYEQYF

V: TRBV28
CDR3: CASYGTIEYEQYF

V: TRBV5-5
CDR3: CASSYGPPYEQYF

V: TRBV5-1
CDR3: CASSSQTDYEQYF

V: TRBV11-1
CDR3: CASSLSGGGLGEFF

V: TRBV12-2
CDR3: CASRLSGPGQDHYGYTF

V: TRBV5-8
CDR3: CASSLEGTGLNEQYF

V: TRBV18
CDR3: CASSRRGEEETQYF

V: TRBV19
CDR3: CASSSSPREVTDTQYF

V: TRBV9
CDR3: CASRPGPGSTDTQYF

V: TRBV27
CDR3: CASSQDTGMETQYF

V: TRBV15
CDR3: CATSKKLAGGTNEQFF

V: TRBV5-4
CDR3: CASSLGGQGSYEQYF

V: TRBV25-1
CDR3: CASATGGYHEQYF

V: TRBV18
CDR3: CASSPGDEQFF

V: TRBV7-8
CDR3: CASSHLGEAGEQYF

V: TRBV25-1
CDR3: CASSESSGELFF

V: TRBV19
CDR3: CASSILPLGTYEQYF

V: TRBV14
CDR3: CASSQGVLGNEQFF

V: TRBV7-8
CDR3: CASSLAQGLSHTIYF

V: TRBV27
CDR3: CASSLRATMNEQFF

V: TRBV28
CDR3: CASSPNRGSSTDTQYF

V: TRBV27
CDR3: CASSLSRLSSNEQYF